One and the same sample provided the 18 T cell receptor beta chains below, sequenced in a study of T cell responses to AZD1222 COVID-19 vaccine. This table comes from immunoSEQ multiplex PCR, and its TCRdb copy is limited to in-frame clones, with some not included. The sample gives approximately 73,000 clones, about 83% of which show up once; 9.8% is in the top ten. This material consisted of peripheral blood, taken on day 0 of AZD1222 vaccination. The origin of the receptors is an adult in good health.

The chain links TRBV28 to TRBJ1-2; a weak D match, TRBD1 (6 bases). Germline CDR1 and CDR2: MDHEN and SYDVKM. The CDR3 has 13 amino acids. V shed 6 bases and J shed 6 bases, with 14 bases lying between them. The CDR3 protein is CASSLTGSDGYTF. CDR3 DNA sequence: TGTGCCAGCAGCCTCACAGGGTCGGATGGCTACACCTTC.

CDR3 nucleotide sequence: TGTGCCAGCAGCCCCGGTACGGGGGGCCAAAACATTCAGTACTTC. Translated, it gives CASSPGTGGQNIQYF. The chain recombines TRBV7-3 with TRBJ2-4; D may be TRBD2 (7 bases). The germline gives CDR1 SGHTA, CDR2 FQGTGA. There are 15 residues in the CDR3. The V gene lost 5 bases and the J gene lost 5 bases, with 16 bases spanning the gap.

This clone occurred once. The chain couples TRBV5-6 to TRBJ1-1, with 7 bases that match TRBD1. Germline values: CDR1 SGHDT, CDR2 YYEEEE. This CDR3 contains 16 residues. Trimming at V came to 4 bases and at J to 1 base, leaving 10 bases not matched to a gene. The CDR3: CASSISVQGRNTEAFF. The DNA for the CDR3 is TGTGCCAGCAGCATAAGCGTACAGGGGAGGAACACTGAAGCTTTCTTT.

The rearrangement uses TRBV3-1 (or the pseudogene TRBV3-2) and TRBJ2-1; TRBD1 matches 8 bases. Germline loops: CDR1 LGHDT, CDR2 YNNKEL (reference sequence). After removal of 2 bases from V and 3 bases from J, the junction contained 9 bases not matched to a gene. The CDR3 sequence is 17 residues long. The CDR3 sequence is CASSQISTGDLYNEQFF. The DNA of the CDR3 is TGTGCCAGCAGCCAAATTTCGACAGGGGACCTCTACAATGAGCAGTTCTTC.

The V and J genes are TRBV18 and TRBJ1-2; D remains unclear. V lost 3 bases, J lost 10 bases, and 18 bases lay in between. Germline V CDR1 and CDR2: KGHSH, LQKENI. CDR3 length: 14 amino acids. The CDR3 region is CASSPSPPPADYTF. The DNA of the CDR3 is TGTGCCAGCTCACCTTCCCCTCCACCCGCGGACTACACCTTC.

The V and J genes are TRBV28 and TRBJ1-1, with 7 bases lining up with TRBD1. The germline V gene encodes CDR1 MDHEN and CDR2 SYDVKM. This CDR3 is built from 15 residues. With V trimmed by 9 bases and J by 0 bases, 10 bases remained unmatched. DNA for the CDR3: TGTGCCAGTCTCAGGGGGGGGCTCATGAACACTGAAGCTTTCTTT. Translated: CASLRGGLMNTEAFF.

This clone showed up just a few times. CDR3 sequence reads: CAWRSSATGVYNSPLHF. The DNA for the CDR3 is TGTGCCTGGAGATCATCCGCGACAGGAGTCTATAATTCACCCCTCCACTTT. The chain uses TRBV30 and TRBJ1-6; possibly TRBD1 for D (6 bases). V was cut by 3 bases and J by 3 bases, with 18 bases left in between. CDR1 and CDR2 (germline): GTSNPN, SVGIG (reference sequence). The CDR3 is 17 residues long. Using reference TRBV30 and TRBJ1-6 for the parts outside the CDR3, the full variable domain is SQTIHQWPATLVQPVGSPLSLECTVEGTSNPNLYWYRQAAGRGLQLLFYSVGIGQISSEVPQNLSASRPQDRQFILSSKKLLLSDSGFYLCAWRSSATGVYNSPLHFGNGTRLTVT.

The chain is built from TRBV7-9 and TRBJ1-1, with a possible D match to TRBD1 (5 bases). Between the trimmed V and J ends, which lost 0 bases and 4 bases, there was a span of 12 bases. The germline CDR1 and CDR2 sequences are SEHNR and FQNEAQ (reference sequence). CDR3 length: 15 residues. The CDR3 loop is CASSLAGREGTEAFF. The DNA of the CDR3 is TGTGCCAGCAGCTTAGCGGGCAGGGAGGGCACTGAAGCTTTCTTT.

The chain is built from TRBV12-3 or TRBV12-4 and TRBJ1-3; possibly TRBD1 for D (5 bases). Trimming shortened V by 4 bases and J by 8 bases, and 12 bases separated the two germline ends. The CDR3 has 13 residues. CDR3 bases: TGTGCCAGCAGTTCCGGGGGTCTCTACACCATATATTTT. It translates to CASSSGGLYTIYF.

The chain joins TRBV3-1 (or the pseudogene TRBV3-2) to TRBJ1-2, with 7 bases identical to TRBD1. Germline-derived CDR1 and CDR2 are LGHDT and YNNKEL (reference sequence). CDR3 length: 12 residues. V shed 3 bases and J 13 bases; nucleotides not matched to a gene: 8. The CDR3 is CASSQADRAFTF. DNA for the CDR3: TGTGCCAGCAGCCAGGCCGACAGGGCTTTCACCTTC.

The genes are TRBV30 and TRBJ1-5; unclear D gene. Trimming took off 2 bases at V and 1 base at J, with 12 bases between the two ends. Germline CDR1 GTSNPN, CDR2 SVGIG (reference sequence). This CDR3 contains 15 residues. The DNA for the CDR3 is TGTGCCTGGAGTAAACAGACGAGGAGCAATCAGCCCCAGCATTTT. Protein sequence: CAWSKQTRSNQPQHF.

The chain employs TRBV19 and TRBJ1-6; 9 bases agree with TRBD1. Germline lookup yields CDR1 LNHDA and CDR2 SQIVND (reference sequence). The CDR3 contains 15 residues. The J segment lost 6 bases and the V segment lost 2 bases, leaving 2 bases of the junction unmatched. CDR3 residues: CASSIRQGGNSPLHF. As DNA, the CDR3 is TGTGCCAGTAGTATACGACAGGGGGGTAATTCACCCCTCCACTTT.

The rearrangement links TRBV11-2 to TRBJ2-3, with 9 bases identical to TRBD2. Germline V lookup: CDR1 SGHAT, CDR2 FQNNGV. The CDR3 is 16 residues long. Trimming took 4 bases from V and 2 from J; bases not matched to a gene: 7. CDR3 region: CASSWRAGGTTDTQYF. CDR3 coding DNA: TGTGCCAGCAGCTGGCGCGCGGGGGGGACCACAGATACGCAGTATTTT.

The CDR3 nucleotides read TGTGCCAGTAGTAAAGCGACAGCAGAGGGGCAGTATTTT. This gives the protein CASSKATAEGQYF. The V call is TRBV19, the J call TRBJ2-3; either TRBD1 or TRBD2 may fit D (5 bases each). V was clipped by 4 bases and J by 11 bases, with 16 bases between them. The CDR3 is 13 amino acids. In germline, CDR1 is LNHDA, CDR2 SQIVND (reference sequence).

V is TRBV11-2 and J is TRBJ2-7; no reliable D call. The CDR3 loop spans 12 amino acids. Germline V gene sequence: CDR1 SGHAT, CDR2 FQNNGV. V lost 4 bases and J 7 bases, leaving 11 bases between the germline ends. CDR3 amino acids: CASSWTATEQYF. The CDR3 nucleotides read TGTGCCAGCAGCTGGACGGCTACGGAGCAGTACTTC.

J is TRBJ1-2 and V is TRBV29-1; no clear D gene. The CDR3 extends over 14 amino acids. CDR1 and CDR2 from the germline V gene are SQVTM and ANQGSEA. Trimming removed 1 base at V and 0 bases at J, with 9 bases between. CDR3 protein: CSVEVQYPNYGYTF. In DNA, the CDR3 is TGCAGCGTTGAAGTACAGTATCCTAACTATGGCTACACCTTC.

The gene calls are TRBV4-3 and TRBJ1-2; D possibly corresponds to TRBD1 (5 bases). The V and J ends lost 0 bases and 5 bases respectively, with 13 bases between them. CDR1 and CDR2 from the germline V gene are LGHNA and YSLEER. The CDR3 has 15 amino acids. The CDR3 protein is CASSQDRWGSYGYTF. Written as DNA, the CDR3 is TGCGCCAGCAGCCAAGATAGATGGGGGTCTTATGGCTACACCTTC.

The chain has TRBV19 and TRBJ1-2; no clear D gene. V lost 4 bases and J 4 bases, leaving 16 bases between the germline ends. Germline V lookup: CDR1 LNHDA, CDR2 SQIVND (reference sequence). The CDR3 length is 15 residues. CDR3 coding DNA: TGTGCCAGTAGTACCCTAGGAGGCAGACTCTATGGCTACACCTTC. Protein sequence: CASSTLGGRLYGYTF.